This TCR beta chain was identified during a study of beta chain features in type 1 diabetes. This clone was counted a few times. The whole isolated RNA underwent reverse transcription, so sequencing captured expressed TCRB transcripts. Measured with immunoSEQ multiplex PCR; TCRdb has only the in-frame clones, and not every one. Altogether hundreds of thousands of clones are present, about a sixth being singletons, with the ten largest covering around 0.1%. The source is a man between 18 and 35 years old in good health. Input material: naive CD4+ T cells from blood.

The CDR3 region is CASSQDRGNIQYF. DNA of the CDR3: TGCGCCAGCAGCCAAGATAGGGGAAACATTCAGTACTTC. The V call is TRBV4-1, the J call TRBJ2-4, with D perhaps TRBD1 (5 bases). The CDR3 is 13 amino acids. CDR1 and CDR2 from the germline V gene are MGHRA and YSYEKL. V was clipped by 0 bases and J by 6 bases, with 6 bases between them.